These T cell receptor beta chains were read from a single sample in a study of blood T cell repertoires in COVID-19. The table came from immunoSEQ multiplex PCR; TCRdb's copy has only in-frame clones and leaves some out. The top ten hold approximately 42% of the sample, which has about 27,000 clones, approximately 80% seen once. Material for sequencing was peripheral blood. Every receptor here comes from a woman at least 80 years old with acute or convalescent COVID-19. Each CDR3 is given with its conserved first and last residue. D genes are given only for firm matches. Not all rows give a size; the values are once, few, many and, for expanded clones, a class.

.,TRBV14,.,TRBJ1-4,CASSHQPTGREKLFF,TGTGCCAGCAGCCACCAACCTACAGGGAGAGAAAAACTGTTTTTT
TRBD2,TRBV7-6,few,TRBJ2-7,CASSLGHGTSGVYEQYF,TGTGCCAGCAGCTTAGGGCACGGGACTAGCGGAGTCTACGAGCAGTACTTC
TRBD1,TRBV6-6,.,TRBJ1-5,CASSYTGQGSNQPQHF,TGTGCCAGCAGTTACACCGGACAGGGTAGCAATCAGCCCCAGCATTTT
.,TRBV19,.,TRBJ1-5,CASSIAGNQPQHF,TGTGCCAGTAGTATAGCCGGCAATCAGCCCCAGCATTTT
.,TRBV7-2,.,TRBJ1-4,CASSLEGINEKLFF,TGTGCCAGCAGCTTAGAGGGGATTAATGAAAAACTGTTTTTT
.,TRBV23-1,.,TRBJ1-1,CASSRRRIEAFF,TGCGCCAGCAGTCGCCGGAGGATCGAAGCTTTCTTT
.,TRBV10-3,.,TRBJ2-1,CAISQGGQGAYNEQFF,TGTGCCATCAGCCAGGGGGGGCAGGGGGCTTACAATGAGCAGTTCTTC
TRBD1,TRBV11-2,.,TRBJ1-2,CASSSQSLGQGANYGYTF,TGTGCCAGCAGCTCCCAGTCCCTCGGACAGGGAGCTAACTATGGCTACACCTTC
.,TRBV10-3,.,TRBJ1-4,CASQQETNEKLFF,TGTGCCAGCCAACAGGAAACTAATGAAAAACTGTTTTTT
.,TRBV6-5,.,TRBJ1-2,CASSFGPGGYGYTF,.
TRBD2,TRBV2,.,TRBJ2-3,CASSPGLGWYF,TGTGCCAGCAGTCCGGGACTAGGGTGGTATTTT
.,TRBV7-8,few,TRBJ1-1,CASSTYSEAFF,TGTGCCAGCAGCACCTACAGTGAAGCTTTCTTT
TRBD1,TRBV19,.,TRBJ1-2,CASTGQGNYGYTF,TGTGCCAGTACTGGACAGGGGAACTATGGCTACACCTTC
TRBD2,TRBV3-1/TRBV3-2,.,TRBJ2-1,CASSQEFPSGGYNEQFF,TGTGCCAGCAGCCAAGAGTTTCCTAGCGGGGGCTACAATGAGCAGTTCTTC
TRBD1,TRBV5-4,.,TRBJ2-1,CASNSRDRAYNEQFF,TGTGCCAGCAACTCCCGGGACAGGGCCTACAATGAGCAGTTCTTC
.,TRBV6-6,few,TRBJ2-6,CASSYSMSSGANVLTF,TGTGCCAGCAGTTACTCGATGAGTTCTGGGGCCAACGTCCTGACTTTC
.,TRBV15,.,TRBJ1-4,CATSTDRGQNEKLFF,TGTGCCACCAGCACTGATAGGGGCCAGAACGAAAAACTGTTTTTT
.,TRBV18,.,TRBJ2-7,CASSPLGGSGYEQYF,TGTGCCAGCTCACCACTGGGGGGTAGCGGCTACGAGCAGTACTTC
.,TRBV2,.,TRBJ1-5,CASSRLAVGQPQHF,TGTGCCAGCAGCCGACTAGCAGTCGGTCAGCCCCAGCATTTT
TRBD1,TRBV6-5,.,TRBJ1-1,CASRGQGAAEAFF,TGTGCCAGCAGGGGACAGGGGGCGGCTGAAGCTTTCTTT
.,TRBV4-1,.,TRBJ1-2,CASSQDLVLSHYGYTF,TGCGCCAGCAGCCAAGACCTGGTATTGAGCCACTATGGCTACACCTTC
.,TRBV4-1,.,TRBJ1-6,CASSQLLPGPLHF,TGCGCCAGCAGCCAACTCCTCCCCGGGCCCCTCCACTTT
.,TRBV30,.,TRBJ1-2,CAWTLGGNGYTF,TGTGCCTGGACCCTGGGGGGGAATGGCTACACCTTC
TRBD1,TRBV3-1/TRBV3-2,.,TRBJ1-1,CASSQTQGRNTEAFF,TGTGCCAGCAGCCAAACACAGGGGCGGAACACTGAAGCTTTCTTT
.,TRBV28,.,TRBJ2-5,CASRRRGQQETQYF,TGTGCCAGCAGACGCCGCGGACAGCAAGAGACCCAGTACTTC
.,TRBV28,.,TRBJ2-7,CASSPGGRIYEQYF,TGTGCCAGCAGTCCCGGAGGCAGGATTTACGAGCAGTACTTC
.,TRBV27,.,TRBJ1-2,CASSLTGPNYGYTF,TGTGCCAGCAGTTTAACAGGGCCTAACTATGGCTACACCTTC
.,TRBV5-1,.,TRBJ2-5,CASSYPPVETQYF,TGCGCCAGCAGCTACCCGCCGGTAGAGACCCAGTACTTC
TRBD2,TRBV5-6,.,TRBJ2-1,CASSLSAGDEQFF,TGTGCCAGCAGCTTGTCGGCGGGAGATGAGCAGTTCTTC
.,TRBV15,medium-sized,TRBJ2-4,CATRDSTNIQYF,TGTGCCACAAGAGACAGCACAAACATTCAGTACTTC
TRBD2,TRBV5-1,.,TRBJ2-1,CASSLVSGGAYNEQFF,TGCGCCAGCAGCTTGGTTAGCGGGGGGGCATACAATGAGCAGTTCTTC
.,TRBV18,.,TRBJ1-3,CASSPPLSPGNTIYF,TGTGCCAGCTCACCACCGTTAAGCCCTGGAAACACCATATATTTT
TRBD2,TRBV18,.,TRBJ2-7,CASSPLRAPEGLAGEAQYF,TGTGCCAGCTCACCACTGAGGGCCCCGGAGGGACTAGCGGGAGAGGCGCAGTACTTC
TRBD1,TRBV18,.,TRBJ2-5,CASSPRQGQETQYF,TGTGCCAGCTCACCAAGACAGGGGCAAGAGACCCAGTACTTC
TRBD1,TRBV5-8,.,TRBJ1-6,CASSFFGTAANSPLHF,TGTGCCAGCAGTTTCTTCGGGACAGCGGCTAATTCACCCCTCCACTTT
.,TRBV7-2,.,TRBJ2-5,CASSFRHNQETQYF,TGTGCCAGCAGCTTCCGACACAACCAGGAGACCCAGTACTTC
TRBD1,TRBV11-2,.,TRBJ1-2,CASSPTGTGASFGYTF,TGTGCCAGCAGCCCGACCGGGACAGGGGCGTCCTTTGGCTACACCTTC
.,TRBV7-2,.,TRBJ2-2,CASSLLGADTGELFF,TGTGCCAGCAGCTTACTGGGAGCGGACACCGGGGAGCTGTTTTTT
TRBD2,TRBV5-1,.,TRBJ2-7,CASSSTSGRSYEQYF,TGCGCCAGCAGCTCTACTAGCGGGAGGTCCTACGAGCAGTACTTC
.,TRBV19,.,TRBJ1-5,CASSLTAGANINQPQHF,TGTGCCAGTAGCCTCACGGCAGGGGCGAATATCAATCAGCCCCAGCATTTT
.,TRBV20-1,.,TRBJ1-5,CSASTGTDQPQHF,TGCAGTGCTAGTACGGGTACGGATCAGCCCCAGCATTTT
TRBD1,TRBV6-5,.,TRBJ1-1,CASARQGLNTEAFF,TGTGCCAGCGCTCGACAGGGGCTGAACACTGAAGCTTTCTTT
TRBD1,TRBV28,.,TRBJ2-7,CASSGSGTGYSYEQYF,TGTGCCAGCAGTGGTTCCGGGACAGGGTACTCCTACGAGCAGTACTTC
.,TRBV20-1,.,TRBJ1-3,CSSLTGNTIYF,TGCAGTTCCTTAACTGGAAACACCATATATTTT
TRBD1,TRBV7-9,once,TRBJ1-2,CASSSRPSRTGGYGYTF,TGTGCCAGCAGCTCCAGGCCTTCGAGGACAGGGGGCTATGGCTACACCTTC
TRBD1,TRBV7-8,.,TRBJ2-7,CASTKQGAYREQYF,TGTGCCAGCACCAAACAGGGGGCCTACCGGGAGCAGTACTTC
.,TRBV20-1,.,TRBJ2-5,CSAFQGTQYF,TGCAGTGCTTTCCAGGGGACCCAGTACTTC
TRBD2,TRBV29-1,.,TRBJ2-3,CSVEGASGGSTDTQYF,TGCAGCGTTGAAGGGGCTAGCGGGGGATCCACAGATACGCAGTATTTT
.,TRBV28,few,TRBJ1-6,CASTGGTPLHF,TGTGCCAGCACCGGGGGGACACCCCTCCACTTT
TRBD1,TRBV28,.,TRBJ1-5,CASSLTGGKHF,TGTGCCAGCAGCCTGACAGGGGGGAAGCATTTT
.,TRBV5-6,.,TRBJ1-3,CASSLGIRGNTIYF,TGTGCCAGCAGCTTGGGAATCAGAGGAAACACCATATATTTT
.,TRBV6-5,.,TRBJ2-1,CASRRGLSYNEQFF,TGTGCCAGCAGGCGAGGGCTATCCTACAATGAGCAGTTCTTC
TRBD2,TRBV7-2,once,TRBJ2-7,CASSSPTGTTTYEQYF,TGTGCCAGCAGTTCCCCCACCGGGACTACTACCTACGAGCAGTACTTC
TRBD2,TRBV6-2/TRBV6-3,few,TRBJ2-1,CASSYPGLAGGNEQFF,TGTGCCAGCAGTTACCCGGGACTAGCGGGAGGCAATGAGCAGTTCTTC